These 30 T cell receptor beta chains were all obtained from the same sample, sequenced in a study of T cell responses to AZD1222 COVID-19 vaccine listed by TCRdb under 2021. What this sample's time point label stands for: about 28 days (+/-7) after the second vaccine dose. The protocol used for the library was the immunoSEQ multiplex PCR assay. TCRdb took this table from immuneACCESS and kept in-frame rearrangements with V and J called. Such tables lack part of the clones; where checked against another copy, unresolved V genes explain under half of the gap, and the rest is unexplained. This sample comprises 150,000 to 200,000 clones, approximately 91% of them detected only once. The ten largest clones capture approximately 1.9% of the sample. The material was peripheral blood, obtained 28 days after the second AZD1222 dose. Receptor source: an adult who received the AZD1222 COVID-19 vaccine.

V is TRBV6-5 and J is TRBJ1-5; no reliable D call. V gave up 2 bases and J gave up 6 bases, with 8 bases separating them. Germline-derived CDR1 and CDR2 are MNHEY and SVGAGI. This CDR3 is built from 13 residues. CDR3 amino acids: CASSYTVGQPQHF. The CDR3 DNA reads as TGTGCCAGCAGTTACACAGTAGGTCAGCCCCAGCATTTT.

As concerns this clone: Other DNA sequences in the sample encode the same CDR3. The chain carries TRBV18 and TRBJ1-2, with 12 nucleotides matching TRBD1. This CDR3 has 15 amino acids. Germline CDR1 and CDR2: KGHSH and LQKENI. V dropped 2 bases and J dropped 2; count of bases not matched to a gene: 0. CDR3 loop: CASSPGTGGNYGYTF. As DNA, the CDR3 is TGTGCCAGCTCACCAGGGACAGGGGGCAACTATGGCTACACCTTC. The full variable domain, with the rest looked up from reference TRBV18 and TRBJ1-2, is NAGVMQNPRHLVRRRGQEARLRCSPMKGHSHVYWYRQLPEEGLKFMVYLQKENIIDESGMPKERFSAEFPKEGPSILRIQQVVRGDSAAYFCASSPGTGGNYGYTFGSGTRLTVV.

Comments on this clone: Given the absence of the conserved phenylalanine or tryptophan at the CDR3 end, a read error is likely. The limits of the CDR3 on the DNA are not certain, so only TCRdb's listed CDR3 is given. This chain links TRBV7-9 with TRBJ2-3; the listed D gene, TRBD2, was not tested against the DNA. The CDR3 numbers 13 amino acids, ends counted. Germline CDR1 and CDR2: SEHNR and FQNEAQ (reference sequence). The CDR3 reads CASSSALAGSPSL.

This rearrangement joins TRBV19 to TRBJ1-5; D uncertain. There are 17 residues in the CDR3. Germline CDR1 and CDR2: LNHDA and SQIVND (reference sequence). With 3 bases removed from V and 2 bases from J, the gap between germline ends came to 17 bases. The CDR3 sequence: CASSMPVSGIGNQPQHF. Written as DNA, the CDR3 is TGTGCCAGTAGTATGCCGGTTTCGGGGATCGGCAATCAGCCCCAGCATTTT.

The chain employs TRBV29-1 and TRBJ1-3; a weak D match, TRBD1 (5 bases). Between the trimmed V and J ends, which lost 2 bases and 2 bases, there was a span of 7 bases. The CDR3 sequence is 13 residues long. The germline V gene has CDR1 SQVTM and CDR2 ANQGSEA. The CDR3 loop reads CSVEIGAGNTIYF. CDR3 sequence (DNA): TGCAGCGTTGAAATAGGGGCTGGAAACACCATATATTTT.

The gene calls are TRBV27 and TRBJ2-2, with D perhaps being TRBD1 or TRBD2 (5 bases each). V lost 6 bases and J 2 bases, leaving 13 bases between the germline ends. The CDR3 loop spans 15 amino acids. The germline CDR1 and CDR2 sequences are MNHEY and SMNVEV (reference sequence). Here the CDR3 reads CASSGDVTNTGELFF. The CDR3 region has the DNA TGTGCCAGCAGCGGGGACGTCACCAACACCGGGGAGCTGTTTTTT.

The rearrangement links TRBV19 to TRBJ1-1; D gene ambiguous. The CDR3 length is 13 residues. Trimming took off 6 bases at V and 1 base at J, with 9 bases between the two ends. The germline V gene encodes CDR1 LNHDA and CDR2 SQIVND (reference sequence). In DNA form, the CDR3 reads TGTGCCAGTAGAACACAAAGGAACACTGAAGCTTTCTTT. Amino acids: CASRTQRNTEAFF.

This sequence joins TRBV4-2 and TRBJ2-2, with TRBD2 identical over 8 bases. The CDR3 is 18 residues long. Germline CDR1 LGHNA, CDR2 YNFKEQ. The J segment lost 0 bases and the V segment lost 3 bases, leaving 9 bases of the junction unmatched. DNA of the CDR3: TGTGCCAGCAGCCAGAGCCCCGGGGGGGCGGCGAACACCGGGGAGCTGTTTTTT. This sequence encodes CASSQSPGGAANTGELFF.

The V and J genes are TRBV4-3 and TRBJ1-1; no definite D call. Germline CDR1 is LGHNA and CDR2 is YSLEER. The CDR3 covers 14 residues. Trimming took off 0 bases at V and 3 bases at J, with 8 bases between the two ends. This chain's CDR3 is CASSQDQAYTEAFF. The CDR3 DNA sequence: TGCGCCAGCAGCCAAGATCAGGCGTACACTGAAGCTTTCTTT.

This rearrangement joins TRBV30 to TRBJ2-1; TRBD2 aligns across 7 bases. CDR3 length: 15 amino acids. The junction had 8 bases not matched to a gene; V was cut back by 3 bases and J by 3 bases. Germline lookup yields CDR1 GTSNPN and CDR2 SVGIG (reference sequence). Here the CDR3 reads CAWRGGTTVYNEQFF. The CDR3 coding sequence is TGTGCCTGGAGGGGGGGGACTACCGTCTACAATGAGCAGTTCTTC. Looking up the rest from reference TRBV30 and TRBJ2-1 gives the full variable domain: SQTIHQWPATLVQPVGSPLSLECTVEGTSNPNLYWYRQAAGRGLQLLFYSVGIGQISSEVPQNLSASRPQDRQFILSSKKLLLSDSGFYLCAWRGGTTVYNEQFFGPGTRLTVL.

This clone was detected only a few times. The chain couples TRBV7-2 to TRBJ1-4; 8 bases line up with TRBD1. The CDR3 is made up of 14 amino acids. The germline V gene has CDR1 SGHTA and CDR2 FQGNSA. The V and J ends lost 1 base and 8 bases, in that order; junction bases with no gene match: 3. In DNA, the CDR3 is TGTGCCAGCAGCTTAGACAGGGGGAGCGAAAAACTGTTTTTT. Its protein is CASSLDRGSEKLFF.

The chain couples TRBV5-8 to TRBJ2-7, with TRBD1 matching over 10 bases. V lost 5 bases and J lost 3; bases outside the gene matches: 8. The CDR3 loop spans 15 amino acids. CDR1 and CDR2 from the germline V gene are SGHTS and YDEGEE. The CDR3 DNA reads TGTGCCAGCAGGGGGACCGGGACAGGGGACTACGAGCAGTACTTC. Encoded protein: CASRGTGTGDYEQYF.

This rearrangement joins TRBV5-4 to TRBJ1-4, with D uncertain. CDR1 is SGHNT, CDR2 YYREEE, per germline (reference sequence). This CDR3 spans 15 amino acids. Trimming removed 0 bases from V and 0 bases from J, with 6 bases in between. The CDR3 DNA is TGTGCCAGCAGCTTGGGTCAGGCAACTAATGAAAAACTGTTTTTT. This translates into CASSLGQATNEKLFF.

The V and J genes are TRBV4-2 and TRBJ1-1, with a weak D call TRBD1 (5 bases). Germline V CDR1 and CDR2: LGHNA, YNFKEQ. This CDR3 is 16 amino acids long. With 0 bases removed from V and 2 bases from J, the gap between germline ends came to 13 bases. The CDR3 sequence: CASSQDEGIVNTEAFF. The CDR3 nucleotides are TGTGCCAGCAGCCAAGATGAGGGGATAGTAAACACTGAAGCTTTCTTT.

The chain recombines TRBV7-9 with TRBJ2-7; weak D call: TRBD2 (5 bases). Per germline, CDR1 SEHNR and CDR2 FQNEAQ (reference sequence). The CDR3 totals 14 residues. The V and J ends lost 1 base and 5 bases respectively, with 12 bases between them. The CDR3 bases are TGTGCCAGCAGCTTAGTTTCGGGGTGGAACGAGCAGTACTTC. Translation: CASSLVSGWNEQYF.

V usage is TRBV21-1 and J usage is TRBJ2-7; the listed D gene, TRBD2, was not tested against the DNA. TRBV21-1 represents a pseudogene. The CDR3 loop spans 15 amino acids. The CDR3 DNA is TGTGCCAGCAGCCGCTCGAAGACTTTCACCTACGAGCAGTACTTC. Its protein is CASSRSKTFTYEQYF.

This rearrangement joins TRBV12-3 or TRBV12-4 to TRBJ2-3; 10 bases fit TRBD2. There are 13 residues in the CDR3. The V and J ends lost 6 bases and 6 bases, in that order; junction bases with no gene match: 3. CDR3 nucleotides: TGTGCCAGCAGAAATAGCGGGGGGGATACGCAGTATTTT. This translates into CASRNSGGDTQYF.

This chain joins TRBV7-9 and TRBJ2-1, with D possibly matching TRBD2 (5 bases). The CDR3 loop spans 12 amino acids. The V gene's germline CDR1 is SEHNR and CDR2 FQNEAQ (reference sequence). The ends were cut back, 7 bases at V and 7 bases at J, with 11 bases in the middle. CDR3 nucleotides: TGTGCCAGCAAAAGGGAGCGGAATGAGCAGTTCTTC. This translates into CASKRERNEQFF.

The chain uses TRBV7-3 and TRBJ2-1, with D uncertain. The CDR3 consists of 14 residues. Trimming took off 5 bases at V and 6 bases at J, with 14 bases between the two ends. The germline gives CDR1 SGHTA, CDR2 FQGTGA. CDR3 region: CASSENAGLNEQFF. The CDR3 DNA reads TGTGCCAGCAGCGAAAACGCCGGGCTCAATGAGCAGTTCTTC. Complete variable domain (other parts from reference TRBV7-3 and TRBJ2-1): GAGVSQTPSNKVTEKGKYVELRCDPISGHTALYWYRQSLGQGPEFLIYFQGTGAADDSGLPNDRFFAVRPEGSVSTLKIQRTERGDSAVYLCASSENAGLNEQFFGPGTRLTVL.

The V and J genes are TRBV4-3 and TRBJ2-5, with 7 bases fitting TRBD2. Germline values: CDR1 LGHNA, CDR2 YSLEER. The CDR3 has 16 residues. Trimming took 0 bases from V and 0 from J; bases not matched to a gene: 4. CDR3 in DNA: TGCGCCAGCAGCCAAGATTGGAGCGGGAACCAAGAGACCCAGTACTTC. The encoded protein is CASSQDWSGNQETQYF.

The chain carries TRBV18 and TRBJ2-7; D call uncertain. Trimming removed 1 base from V and 3 bases from J, with 10 bases in between. This CDR3 has 14 amino acids. The germline V gene has CDR1 KGHSH and CDR2 LQKENI. CDR3 nucleotide sequence: TGTGCCAGCTCACCACGCTCAGATCTCTACGAGCAGTACTTC. It codes for CASSPRSDLYEQYF.

The chain employs TRBV6-1 and TRBJ1-1; D possibly corresponds to TRBD1 (6 bases). The germline CDR1 and CDR2 sequences are MNHNS and SASEGT. The germline V and J ends were trimmed by 2 bases and 1 base, with 11 bases remaining between them. The CDR3 consists of 15 residues. CDR3 nucleotides: TGTGCCAGCAGTGAACAGGGGACACCGAACACTGAAGCTTTCTTT. The encoded protein is CASSEQGTPNTEAFF.

This rearrangement joins TRBV11-2 to TRBJ2-2, with 10 positions matching TRBD1. The germline V gene encodes CDR1 SGHAT and CDR2 FQNNGV. The CDR3 totals 16 residues. V shed 5 bases, J shed 6 bases, and the junction held 9 bases outside the gene matches. The CDR3 spells CASSAPTGGAPGELFF. In DNA, the CDR3 is TGTGCCAGCAGCGCACCGACAGGGGGCGCCCCCGGGGAGCTGTTTTTT.

The chain is built from TRBV6-2 or TRBV6-3 and TRBJ1-5; D not resolved. Between the trimmed V and J ends, which lost 4 bases and 6 bases, there was a span of 10 bases. CDR1 MNHEY and CDR2 SVGEGT come from the germline V gene. The CDR3 is 13 residues long. The CDR3 loop reads CASSLSGSQPQHF. The CDR3 DNA follows: TGTGCCAGCAGTTTGTCCGGTAGTCAGCCCCAGCATTTT.

The J gene is TRBJ2-4, the V gene TRBV20-1; TRBD1 or TRBD2 may be the D gene (5 bases each). The CDR3 is made up of 11 amino acids. Germline lookup yields CDR1 DFQATT and CDR2 SNEGSKA (reference sequence). The CDR3 sequence: CRHRDGNIQYF. For the CDR3, the DNA is TGCAGACACCGGGACGGCAACATTCAGTACTTC.

The chain has TRBV29-1 and TRBJ2-3, with 7 bases matching TRBD2. CDR3 length equals 16 residues. With V trimmed by 2 bases and J by 2 bases, 10 bases remained unmatched. Germline V CDR1 and CDR2: SQVTM, ANQGSEA. CDR3 in amino acids: CSVERAGGSYTDTQYF. The CDR3 region has the DNA TGCAGCGTTGAAAGGGCGGGCGGGAGTTACACAGATACGCAGTATTTT.

The V gene is TRBV12-3 or TRBV12-4, the J gene TRBJ1-2; D not certain. The CDR3 totals 12 residues. Trimming pared 6 bases from V and 4 bases from J, leaving 9 bases between. CDR3 in DNA: TGTGCCAGCAGCATAGGGCCCTATGGCTACACCTTC. Its protein product is CASSIGPYGYTF.

V and J are TRBV10-3 and TRBJ1-1; a weak D match, TRBD1 (5 bases). The CDR3 runs to 13 residues. V lost 4 bases and J lost 3, with 9 bases in between. CDR1 and CDR2 (germline): ENHRY, SYGVKD. The CDR3 nucleotides read TGTGCCATCAGTGCGGCCAGGGACACTGAAGCTTTCTTT. Its protein product is CAISAARDTEAFF.

The rearrangement joins TRBV5-1 to TRBJ2-3, with 7 bases that match TRBD1. The CDR3 runs to 17 residues. Trimming at V came to 1 base and at J to 0 bases, leaving 8 bases not matched to a gene. CDR1 is SGHRS and CDR2 is YFSETQ in the germline V gene. CDR3 in amino acids: CASSLLWGRGSTDTQYF. The CDR3 region has the DNA TGCGCCAGCAGCTTGCTTTGGGGCAGGGGGAGCACAGATACGCAGTATTTT.

The V gene is TRBV9, the J gene TRBJ1-6; 8 nucleotides line up with TRBD1. The J segment lost 9 bases and the V segment lost 6 bases, leaving 11 bases of the junction unmatched. The V gene's germline CDR1 is SGDLS and CDR2 YYNGEE. The CDR3 length is 15 residues. The CDR3 region is CASTQTDREGSPLHF. Written as DNA, the CDR3 is TGTGCCAGCACCCAGACGGACAGGGAGGGTTCACCCCTCCACTTT.